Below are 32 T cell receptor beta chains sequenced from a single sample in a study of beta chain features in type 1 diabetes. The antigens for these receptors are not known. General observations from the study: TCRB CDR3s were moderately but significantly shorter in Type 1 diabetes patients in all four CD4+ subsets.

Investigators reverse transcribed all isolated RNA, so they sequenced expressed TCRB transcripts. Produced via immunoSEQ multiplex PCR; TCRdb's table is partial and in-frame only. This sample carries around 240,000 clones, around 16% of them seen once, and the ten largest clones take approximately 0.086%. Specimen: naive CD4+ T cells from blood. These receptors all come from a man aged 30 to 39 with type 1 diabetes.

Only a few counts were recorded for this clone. CDR3 coding DNA: TGCGCCAGCAGCCAAGTGACGGCGCCGAGCTCCTACAATGAGCAGTTCTTC. Residues: CASSQVTAPSSYNEQFF. The chain uses TRBV4-1 and TRBJ2-1, with no clear D. Trimming took off 1 base at V and 0 bases at J, with 13 bases between the two ends. CDR3 length equals 17 residues. Germline V gene lookup returns CDR1 MGHRA and CDR2 YSYEKL.

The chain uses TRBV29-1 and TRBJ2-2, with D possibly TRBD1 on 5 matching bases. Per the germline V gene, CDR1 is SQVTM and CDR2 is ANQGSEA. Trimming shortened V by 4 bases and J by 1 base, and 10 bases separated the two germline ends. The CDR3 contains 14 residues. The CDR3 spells CSVGGRVNTGELFF. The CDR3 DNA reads TGCAGCGTTGGGGGCAGGGTGAACACCGGGGAGCTGTTTTTT.

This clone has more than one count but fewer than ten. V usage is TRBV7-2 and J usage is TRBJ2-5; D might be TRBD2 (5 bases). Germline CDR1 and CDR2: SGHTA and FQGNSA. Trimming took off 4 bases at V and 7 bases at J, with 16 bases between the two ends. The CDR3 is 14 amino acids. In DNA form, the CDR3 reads TGTGCCAGCAGCTCCGAACCGACGAGCGGGACCCAGTACTTC. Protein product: CASSSEPTSGTQYF. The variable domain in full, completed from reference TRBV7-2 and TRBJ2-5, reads GAGVSQSPSNKVTEKGKDVELRCDPISGHTALYWYRQSLGQGLEFLIYFQGNSAPDKSGLPSDRFSAERTGGSVSTLTIQRTQQEDSAVYLCASSSEPTSGTQYFGPGTRLLVL.

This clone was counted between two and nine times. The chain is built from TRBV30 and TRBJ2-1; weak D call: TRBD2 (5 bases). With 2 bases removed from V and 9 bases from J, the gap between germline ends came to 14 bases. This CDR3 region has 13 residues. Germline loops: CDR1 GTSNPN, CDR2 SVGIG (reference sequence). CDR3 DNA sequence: TGTGCCTGGAGTCGACAACTAGACTCTGAGCAGTTCTTC. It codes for CAWSRQLDSEQFF.

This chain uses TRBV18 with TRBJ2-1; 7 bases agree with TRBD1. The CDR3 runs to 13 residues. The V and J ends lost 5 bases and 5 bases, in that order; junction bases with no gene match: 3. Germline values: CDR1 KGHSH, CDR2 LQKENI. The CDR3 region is CASSSGTDNEQFF. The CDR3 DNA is TGTGCCAGCTCATCCGGGACAGACAATGAGCAGTTCTTC.

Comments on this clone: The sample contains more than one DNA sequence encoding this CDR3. Here the CDR3 DNA reads TGTGCCAGCTCACCACGATCGGGAGAGACCCAGTACTTC. Protein product: CASSPRSGETQYF. This chain connects TRBV18 to TRBJ2-5; no firm D call. From germline, CDR1 is KGHSH and CDR2 LQKENI. Trimming stripped 1 base from V and 4 bases from J, with 7 bases between. The CDR3 runs to 13 residues.

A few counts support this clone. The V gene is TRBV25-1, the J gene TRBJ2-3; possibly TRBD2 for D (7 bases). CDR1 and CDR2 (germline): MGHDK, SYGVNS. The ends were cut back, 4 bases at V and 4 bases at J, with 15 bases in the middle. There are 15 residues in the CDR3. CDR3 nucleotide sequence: TGTGCCAGCAGTGTACAGGGAGGGCGACCAGATACGCAGTATTTT. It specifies CASSVQGGRPDTQYF.

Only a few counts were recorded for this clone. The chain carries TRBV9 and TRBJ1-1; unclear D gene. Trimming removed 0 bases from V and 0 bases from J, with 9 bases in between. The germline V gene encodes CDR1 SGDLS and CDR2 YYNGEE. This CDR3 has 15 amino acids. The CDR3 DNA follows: TGTGCCAGCAGCGTAGATGTCCAGGTGAACACTGAAGCTTTCTTT. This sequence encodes CASSVDVQVNTEAFF.

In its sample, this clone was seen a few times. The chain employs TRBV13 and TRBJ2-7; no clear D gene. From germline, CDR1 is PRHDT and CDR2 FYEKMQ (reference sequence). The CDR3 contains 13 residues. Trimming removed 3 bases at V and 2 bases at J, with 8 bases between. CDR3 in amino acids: CASSFTAPYEQYF. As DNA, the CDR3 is TGTGCCAGCAGCTTCACCGCGCCCTACGAGCAGTACTTC. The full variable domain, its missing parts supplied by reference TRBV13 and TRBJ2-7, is AAGVIQSPRHLIKEKRETATLKCYPIPRHDTVYWYQQGPGQDPQFLISFYEKMQSDKGSIPDRFSAQQFSDYHSELNMSSLELGDSALYFCASSFTAPYEQYFGPGTRLTVT.

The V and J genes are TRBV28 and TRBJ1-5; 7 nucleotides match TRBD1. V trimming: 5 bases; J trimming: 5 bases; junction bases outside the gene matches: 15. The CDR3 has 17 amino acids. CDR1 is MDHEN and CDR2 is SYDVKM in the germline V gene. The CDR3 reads CASSPARQGMWDQPQHF. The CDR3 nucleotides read TGTGCCAGCAGTCCGGCCCGACAGGGAATGTGGGATCAGCCCCAGCATTTT.

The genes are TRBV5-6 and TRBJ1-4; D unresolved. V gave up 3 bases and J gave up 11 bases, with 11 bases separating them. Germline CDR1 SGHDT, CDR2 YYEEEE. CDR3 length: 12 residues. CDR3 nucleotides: TGTGCCAGCAGCTCTGGACCGGCCAAACTGTTTTTT. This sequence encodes CASSSGPAKLFF. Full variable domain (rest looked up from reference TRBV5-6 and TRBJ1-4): DAGVTQSPTHLIKTRGQQVTLRCSPKSGHDTVSWYQQALGQGPQFIFQYYEEEERQRGNFPDRFSGHQFPNYSSELNVNALLLGDSALYLCASSSGPAKLFFGSGTQLSVL.

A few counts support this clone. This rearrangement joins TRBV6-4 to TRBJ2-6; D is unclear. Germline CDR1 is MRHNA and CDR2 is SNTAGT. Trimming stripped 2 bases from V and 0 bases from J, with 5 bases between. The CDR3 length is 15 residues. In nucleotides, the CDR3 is TGTGCCAGCAGTGACGCCTCCTCTGGGGCCAACGTCCTGACTTTC. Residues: CASSDASSGANVLTF.

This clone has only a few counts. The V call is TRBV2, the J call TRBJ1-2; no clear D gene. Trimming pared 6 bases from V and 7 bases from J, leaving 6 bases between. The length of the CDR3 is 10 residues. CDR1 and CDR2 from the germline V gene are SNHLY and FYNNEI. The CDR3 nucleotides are TGTGCCAGCAGGACGGGTGGCTACACCTTC. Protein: CASRTGGYTF. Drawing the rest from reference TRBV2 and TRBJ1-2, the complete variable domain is EPEVTQTPSHQVTQMGQEVILRCVPISNHLYFYWYRQILGQKVEFLVSFYNNEISEKSEIFDDQFSVERPDGSNFTLKIRSTKLEDSAMYFCASRTGGYTFGSGTRLTVV.

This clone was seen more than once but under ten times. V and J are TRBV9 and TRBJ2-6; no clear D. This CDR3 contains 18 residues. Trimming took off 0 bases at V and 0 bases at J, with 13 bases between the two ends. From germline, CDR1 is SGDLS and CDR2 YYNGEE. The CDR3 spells CASSVGKGINSGANVLTF. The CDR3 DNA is TGTGCCAGCAGCGTAGGAAAGGGTATCAACTCTGGGGCCAACGTCCTGACTTTC.

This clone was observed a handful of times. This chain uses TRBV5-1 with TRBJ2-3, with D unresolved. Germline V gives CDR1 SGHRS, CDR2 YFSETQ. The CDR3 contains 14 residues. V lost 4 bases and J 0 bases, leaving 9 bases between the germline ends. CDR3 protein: CASSRQKSTDTQYF. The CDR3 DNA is TGCGCCAGCAGCCGGCAGAAAAGCACAGATACGCAGTATTTT.

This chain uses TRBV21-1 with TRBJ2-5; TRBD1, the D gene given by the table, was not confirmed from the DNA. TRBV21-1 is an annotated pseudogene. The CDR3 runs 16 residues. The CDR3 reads CASSKAGQGTDETQYF. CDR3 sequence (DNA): TGTGCCAGCAGCAAAGCAGGGCAGGGGACAGATGAGACCCAGTACTTC.

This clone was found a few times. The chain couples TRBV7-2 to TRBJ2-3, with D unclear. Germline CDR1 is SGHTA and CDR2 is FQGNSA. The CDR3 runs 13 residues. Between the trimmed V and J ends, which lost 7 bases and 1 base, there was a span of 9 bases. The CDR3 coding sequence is TGTGCCAGCACGCACAAGGGCACAGATACGCAGTATTTT. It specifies CASTHKGTDTQYF.

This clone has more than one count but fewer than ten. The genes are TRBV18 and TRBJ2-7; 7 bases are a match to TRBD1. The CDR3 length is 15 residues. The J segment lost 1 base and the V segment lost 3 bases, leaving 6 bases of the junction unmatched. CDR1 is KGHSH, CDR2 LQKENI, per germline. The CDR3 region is CASSPGAGGSYEQYF. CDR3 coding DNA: TGTGCCAGCTCACCCGGGGCAGGGGGTTCCTACGAGCAGTACTTC.

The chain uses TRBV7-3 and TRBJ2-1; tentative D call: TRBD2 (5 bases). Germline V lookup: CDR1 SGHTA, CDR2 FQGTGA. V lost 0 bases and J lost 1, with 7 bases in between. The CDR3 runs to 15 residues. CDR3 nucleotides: TGTGCCAGCAGCTTAACTAGCGAGTCCTACAATGAGCAGTTCTTC. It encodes CASSLTSESYNEQFF. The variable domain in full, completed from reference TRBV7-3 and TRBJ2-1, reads GAGVSQTPSNKVTEKGKYVELRCDPISGHTALYWYRQSLGQGPEFLIYFQGTGAADDSGLPNDRFFAVRPEGSVSTLKIQRTERGDSAVYLCASSLTSESYNEQFFGPGTRLTVL.

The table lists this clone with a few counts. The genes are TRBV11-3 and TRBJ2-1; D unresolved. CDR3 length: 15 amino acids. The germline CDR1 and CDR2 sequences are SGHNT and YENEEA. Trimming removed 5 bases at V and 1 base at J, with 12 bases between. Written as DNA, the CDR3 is TGTGCCAGCAGCCCACAGCCGAGATCCTACAATGAGCAGTTCTTC. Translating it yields CASSPQPRSYNEQFF.

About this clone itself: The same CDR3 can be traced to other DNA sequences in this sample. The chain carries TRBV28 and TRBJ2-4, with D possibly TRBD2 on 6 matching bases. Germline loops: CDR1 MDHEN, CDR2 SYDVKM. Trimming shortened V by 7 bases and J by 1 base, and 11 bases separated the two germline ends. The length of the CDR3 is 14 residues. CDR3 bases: TGTGCCAGCACCCCCCGGGGGGCCAAAAACATTCAGTACTTC. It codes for CASTPRGAKNIQYF.

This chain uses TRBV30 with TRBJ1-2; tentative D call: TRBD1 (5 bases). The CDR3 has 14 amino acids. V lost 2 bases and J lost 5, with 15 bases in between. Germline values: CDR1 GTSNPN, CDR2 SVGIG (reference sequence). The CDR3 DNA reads TGTGCCTGGAGTCTGTACACCAGGGTTTATGGCTACACCTTC. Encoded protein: CAWSLYTRVYGYTF. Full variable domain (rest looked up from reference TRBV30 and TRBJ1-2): SQTIHQWPATLVQPVGSPLSLECTVEGTSNPNLYWYRQAAGRGLQLLFYSVGIGQISSEVPQNLSASRPQDRQFILSSKKLLLSDSGFYLCAWSLYTRVYGYTFGSGTRLTVV.

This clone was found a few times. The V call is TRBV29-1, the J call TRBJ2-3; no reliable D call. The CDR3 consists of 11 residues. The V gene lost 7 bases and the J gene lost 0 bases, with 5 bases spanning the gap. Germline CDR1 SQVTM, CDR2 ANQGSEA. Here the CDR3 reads CSGGSTDTQYF. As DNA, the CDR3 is TGCAGCGGGGGAAGCACAGATACGCAGTATTTT.

Here the CDR3 reads CASSPRQGTGANVLTF. The CDR3 DNA reads TGTGCCAGCAGCCCACGACAGGGAACTGGGGCCAACGTCCTGACTTTC. The gene calls are TRBV9 and TRBJ2-6; 7 nucleotides agree with TRBD1. The CDR3 sequence is 16 residues long. The V gene end was trimmed by 4 bases and the J gene end by 2 bases; junction bases not matched to a gene: 6. CDR1 SGDLS and CDR2 YYNGEE come from the germline V gene. Supplemented by reference TRBV9 and TRBJ2-6, the full variable domain reads DSGVTQTPKHLITATGQRVTLRCSPRSGDLSVYWYQQSLDQGLQFLIQYYNGEERAKGNILERFSAQQFPDLHSELNLSSLELGDSALYFCASSPRQGTGANVLTFGAGSRLTVL.

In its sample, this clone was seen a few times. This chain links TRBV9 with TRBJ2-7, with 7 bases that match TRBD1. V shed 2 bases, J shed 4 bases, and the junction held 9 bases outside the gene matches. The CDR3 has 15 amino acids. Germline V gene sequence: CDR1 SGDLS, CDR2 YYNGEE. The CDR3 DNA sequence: TGTGCCAGCAGCGTTGCCGTTGGGACAGCTTACGAGCAGTACTTC. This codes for CASSVAVGTAYEQYF.

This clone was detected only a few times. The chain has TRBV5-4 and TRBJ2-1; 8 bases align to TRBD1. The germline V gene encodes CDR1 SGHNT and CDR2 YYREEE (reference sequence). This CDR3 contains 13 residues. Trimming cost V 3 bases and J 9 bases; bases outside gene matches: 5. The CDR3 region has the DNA TGTGCCAGCAGCTCTCCAGGGACAGGTGAGCAGTTCTTC. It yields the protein CASSSPGTGEQFF. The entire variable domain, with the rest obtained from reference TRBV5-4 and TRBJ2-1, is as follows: ETGVTQSPTHLIKTRGQQVTLRCSSQSGHNTVSWYQQALGQGPQFIFQYYREEENGRGNFPPRFSGLQFPNYSSELNVNALELDDSALYLCASSSPGTGEQFFGPGTRLTVL.

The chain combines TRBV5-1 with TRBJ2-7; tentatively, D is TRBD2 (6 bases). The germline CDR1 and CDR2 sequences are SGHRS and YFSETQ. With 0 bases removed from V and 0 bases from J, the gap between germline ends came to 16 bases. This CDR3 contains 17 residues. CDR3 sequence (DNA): TGCGCCAGCAGCTTGGGGGGCTCGGGAGCCCTCTCCTACGAGCAGTACTTC. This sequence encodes CASSLGGSGALSYEQYF.

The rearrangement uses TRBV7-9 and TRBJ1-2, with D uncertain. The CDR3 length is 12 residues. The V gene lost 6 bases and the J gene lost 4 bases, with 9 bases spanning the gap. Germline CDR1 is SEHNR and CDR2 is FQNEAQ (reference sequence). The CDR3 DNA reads TGTGCCAGCAGTCCCACGAGCTATGGCTACACCTTC. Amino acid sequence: CASSPTSYGYTF.

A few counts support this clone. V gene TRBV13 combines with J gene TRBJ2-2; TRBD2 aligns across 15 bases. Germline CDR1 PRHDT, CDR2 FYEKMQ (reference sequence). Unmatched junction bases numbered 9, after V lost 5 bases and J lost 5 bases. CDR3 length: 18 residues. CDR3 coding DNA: TGTGCCAGCAGCCCGCTGAGGGGACTAGCGGGAGGTACCGGGGAGCTGTTTTTT. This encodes CASSPLRGLAGGTGELFF.

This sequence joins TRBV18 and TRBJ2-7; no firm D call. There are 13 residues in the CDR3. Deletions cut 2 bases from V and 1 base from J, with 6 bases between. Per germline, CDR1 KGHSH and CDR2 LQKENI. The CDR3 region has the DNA TGTGCCAGCTCACCATTAGATTCCTACGAGCAGTACTTC. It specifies CASSPLDSYEQYF. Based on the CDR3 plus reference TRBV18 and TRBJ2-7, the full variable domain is NAGVMQNPRHLVRRRGQEARLRCSPMKGHSHVYWYRQLPEEGLKFMVYLQKENIIDESGMPKERFSAEFPKEGPSILRIQQVVRGDSAAYFCASSPLDSYEQYFGPGTRLTVT.

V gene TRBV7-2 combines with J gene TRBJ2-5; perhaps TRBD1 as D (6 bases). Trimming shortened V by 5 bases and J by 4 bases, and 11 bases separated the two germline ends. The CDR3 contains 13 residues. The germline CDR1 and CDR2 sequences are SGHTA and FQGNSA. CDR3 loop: CASSRGQSETQYF. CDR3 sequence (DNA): TGTGCCAGCAGCCGCGGACAGTCAGAGACCCAGTACTTC.

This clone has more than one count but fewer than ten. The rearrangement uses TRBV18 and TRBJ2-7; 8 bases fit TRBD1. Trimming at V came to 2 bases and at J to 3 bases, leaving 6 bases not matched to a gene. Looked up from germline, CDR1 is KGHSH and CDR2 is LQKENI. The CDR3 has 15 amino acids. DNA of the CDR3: TGTGCCAGCTCACCATCCCGGGACAGGATCTACGAGCAGTACTTC. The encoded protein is CASSPSRDRIYEQYF. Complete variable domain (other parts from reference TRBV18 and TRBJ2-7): NAGVMQNPRHLVRRRGQEARLRCSPMKGHSHVYWYRQLPEEGLKFMVYLQKENIIDESGMPKERFSAEFPKEGPSILRIQQVVRGDSAAYFCASSPSRDRIYEQYFGPGTRLTVT.